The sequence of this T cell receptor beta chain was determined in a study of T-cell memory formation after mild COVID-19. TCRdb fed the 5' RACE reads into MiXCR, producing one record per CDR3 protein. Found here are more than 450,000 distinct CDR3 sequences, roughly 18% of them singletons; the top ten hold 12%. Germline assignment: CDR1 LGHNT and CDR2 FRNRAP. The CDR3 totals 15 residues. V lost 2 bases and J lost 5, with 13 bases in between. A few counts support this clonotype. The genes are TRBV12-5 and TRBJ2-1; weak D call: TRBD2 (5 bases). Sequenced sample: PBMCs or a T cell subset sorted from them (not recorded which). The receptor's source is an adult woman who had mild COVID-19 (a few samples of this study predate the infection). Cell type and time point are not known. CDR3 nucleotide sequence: TGTGCTAGTGGTTTGCGCCTAGCAGCTAACAATGAGCAGTTCTTC. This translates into CASGLRLAANNEQFF.